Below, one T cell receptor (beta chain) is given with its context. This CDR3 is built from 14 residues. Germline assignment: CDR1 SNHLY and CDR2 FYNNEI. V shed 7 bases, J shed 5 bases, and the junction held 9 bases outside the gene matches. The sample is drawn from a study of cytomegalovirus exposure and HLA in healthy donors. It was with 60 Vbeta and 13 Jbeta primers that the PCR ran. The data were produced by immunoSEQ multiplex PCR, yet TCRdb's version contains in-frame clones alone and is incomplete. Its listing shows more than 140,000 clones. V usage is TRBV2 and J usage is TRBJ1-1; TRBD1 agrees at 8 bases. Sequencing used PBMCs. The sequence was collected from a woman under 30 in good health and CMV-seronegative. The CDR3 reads CASIGQGARTEAFF. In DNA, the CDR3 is TGTGCCAGCATAGGGCAGGGGGCGAGGACTGAAGCTTTCTTT. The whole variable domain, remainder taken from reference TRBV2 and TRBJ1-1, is EPEVTQTPSHQVTQMGQEVILRCVPISNHLYFYWYRQILGQKVEFLVSFYNNEISEKSEIFDDQFSVERPDGSNFTLKIRSTKLEDSAMYFCASIGQGARTEAFFGQGTRLTVV.